The source of this TCR beta chain is a study of high-grade serous ovarian cancer treatment subgroups. Sequenced by immunoSEQ multiplex PCR; TCRdb stores in-frame clones only, minus some. Among some 6,200 clones listed, about 80% were seen once. Tumor tissue was taken before any definitive surgery or chemotherapy was given. CDR1 is LNHNV and CDR2 is YYDKDF in the germline V gene (reference sequence). J was trimmed by 2 bases and V by 4 bases; bases with no gene match: 8. The CDR3 runs to 17 residues. What was sequenced was tumor tissue. The chain joins TRBV15 to TRBJ2-5, with 12 nucleotides matching TRBD2. This sequence originates from a human donor with high-grade serous ovarian cancer. CDR3 coding DNA: TGTGCCACCAGCAAACCCTCTAGCGGGGGGGGGCAAGAGACCCAGTACTTC. Translation gives CATSKPSSGGGQETQYF.